This T cell receptor beta chain derives from a study of long-term antiretroviral therapy in people with HIV. Regarding the study as a whole: Those clones which expanded before ART made up the dominant part of the repertoire at all time points.

Trimming at V came to 2 bases and at J to 6 bases, leaving 5 bases not matched to a gene. The CDR3 is 15 amino acids. The germline V gene encodes CDR1 MNHNY and CDR2 SVGAGI (reference sequence). This was the immunoSEQ v3.0 assay at survey level. Measured with immunoSEQ multiplex PCR; TCRdb has only the in-frame clones, and not every one. Seen here are 20,000 or so clones, around 74% observed once, and the top ten hold roughly 6.7%. Concerning this clone: Its target is unknown.

This TCR was recovered from a man aged 18 to 29 with HIV. Sequenced material: unsorted PBMCs, taken at the start of antiretroviral therapy, before treatment. V is TRBV6-6 and J is TRBJ2-3, with 10 bases lining up with TRBD1. In nucleotides, the CDR3 is TGTGCCAGCAGTTACCTGACAGGGGGCGCGGATACGCAGTATTTT. Its translation is CASSYLTGGADTQYF.